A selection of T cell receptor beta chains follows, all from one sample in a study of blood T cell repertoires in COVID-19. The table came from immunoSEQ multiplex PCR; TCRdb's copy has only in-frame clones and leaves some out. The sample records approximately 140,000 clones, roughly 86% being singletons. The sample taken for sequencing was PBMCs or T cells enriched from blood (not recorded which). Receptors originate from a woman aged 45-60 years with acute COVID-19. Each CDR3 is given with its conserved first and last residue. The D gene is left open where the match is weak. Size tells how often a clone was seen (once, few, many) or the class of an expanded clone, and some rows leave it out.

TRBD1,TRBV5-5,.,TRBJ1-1,TGTGCCAGCAGTAAGGGACAGTCCAACACTGAAGCTTTCTTT,CASSKGQSNTEAFF
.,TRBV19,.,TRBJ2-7,TGTGCCAGTAGTATCCGGATCGACAGTATCTACGAGCAGTACTTC,CASSIRIDSIYEQYF
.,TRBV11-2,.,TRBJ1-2,TGTGCCAGCAGCTTAGAGCGGAGTTGGGATGGCTACACCTTC,CASSLERSWDGYTF
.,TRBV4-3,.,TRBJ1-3,TGCGCCAGCAGCCAAGAAAAAGGGGTTGGAAACACCATATATTTT,CASSQEKGVGNTIYF
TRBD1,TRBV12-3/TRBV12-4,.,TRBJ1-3,TGTGCCGGCACCCGAGGACAGGGACACACCATATATTTT,CAGTRGQGHTIYF
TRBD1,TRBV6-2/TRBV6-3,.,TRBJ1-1,TGTGCCAGCAGCCGGGGGACAGGGGGCAGGTACACTGAAGCTTTCTTT,CASSRGTGGRYTEAFF
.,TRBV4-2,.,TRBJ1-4,TGTGCCAGCAGCCAAGAAGGGGTTTTGGCAGAAAAACTGTTTTTT,CASSQEGVLAEKLFF
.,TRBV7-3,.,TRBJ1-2,TGTGCCAGCAGCTTAACTCCGAACTATGGCTACACCTTC,CASSLTPNYGYTF
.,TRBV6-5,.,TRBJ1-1,TGTGCCAGCAGTTACAGAGCAAGAACTGAAGCTTTCTTT,CASSYRARTEAFF
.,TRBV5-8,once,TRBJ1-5,TGTGCCAGCAGTTCTAAGGGGCGGGGGTTGAGCAATCAGCCCCAGCATTTT,CASSSKGRGLSNQPQHF
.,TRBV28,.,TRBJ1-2,TGTGCCAGCAGCCGCGAATTTAGCTACACCTTC,CASSREFSYTF
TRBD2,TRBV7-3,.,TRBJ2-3,TGTGCCAGCAGCTTAGGCCCCCTAGCGGGAGGACTCACAGATACGCAGTATTTT,CASSLGPLAGGLTDTQYF